The 11 T cell receptor beta chains reported below all come from one sample, sequenced in a study of blood T cell repertoires in COVID-19. Here immunoSEQ multiplex PCR was the method, and the copy in TCRdb shows in-frame clones only, minus some. The table has approximately 230,000 clones, about 85% seen once. The sequenced sample was peripheral blood. The source is a man younger than 35 with active or convalescent COVID-19.

The rearrangement links TRBV28 to TRBJ1-6; no definite D call. V gave up 2 bases and J gave up 13 bases, with 6 bases separating them. From germline, CDR1 is MDHEN and CDR2 SYDVKM. The CDR3 has 11 amino acids. The CDR3 DNA reads TGTGCCAGCAGTTTAGGAGGGCCCCTCCACTTT. Its translation is CASSLGGPLHF.

This clone appeared a single time. J is TRBJ2-7 and V is TRBV7-8, with 10 bases aligning to TRBD1. This CDR3 comprises 15 residues. The junction had 1 base not matched to a gene; V was cut back by 0 bases and J by 2 bases. Per the germline V gene, CDR1 is SGHVS and CDR2 is FQNEAQ. CDR3 residues: CASSLAGTGAYEQYF. The CDR3 DNA reads TGTGCCAGCAGCTTAGCCGGGACAGGGGCCTACGAGCAGTACTTC.

This sequence joins TRBV3-1 (or the pseudogene TRBV3-2) and TRBJ1-1; tentatively, D is TRBD1 (5 bases). The ends were cut back, 0 bases at V and 10 bases at J, with 27 bases in the middle. The CDR3 extends over 18 amino acids. Germline CDR1 reads LGHDT; CDR2 reads YNNKEL (reference sequence). CDR3 amino acids: CASSQDPVGGGGSFRAFF. The CDR3 DNA sequence: TGTGCCAGCAGCCAAGATCCGGTGGGGGGGGGAGGTTCGTTTAGAGCTTTCTTT.

The V gene is TRBV6-5, the J gene TRBJ2-2; possible D gene TRBD2, 6 bases. CDR1 and CDR2 from the germline V gene are MNHEY and SVGAGI. V shed 8 bases and J shed 4 bases, with 11 bases lying between them. This CDR3 has 13 amino acids. CDR3 nucleotide sequence: TGTGCCAGCCAGCGGGTGTTCACCGGGGAGCTGTTTTTT. This encodes CASQRVFTGELFF.

The V call is TRBV9, the J call TRBJ2-3; 11 bases are a match to TRBD2. The V gene end was trimmed by 3 bases and the J gene end by 0 bases; junction bases not matched to a gene: 6. The CDR3 has 17 amino acids. CDR1 and CDR2 from the germline V gene are SGDLS and YYNGEE. Here the CDR3 reads CASSDSGGAESTDTQYF. CDR3 sequence (DNA): TGTGCCAGCAGCGATAGCGGGGGGGCTGAAAGCACAGATACGCAGTATTTT.

J is TRBJ1-2 and V is TRBV5-1, with 7 nucleotides matching TRBD1. Germline-derived CDR1 and CDR2 are SGHRS and YFSETQ. J lost 7 bases, V lost 3 bases, and 15 bases had no gene match. This CDR3 has 16 residues. The chain's CDR3 is CASSSDRAWDNSGYTF. The CDR3 DNA is TGCGCCAGCAGCTCTGACAGGGCATGGGACAATTCTGGCTACACCTTC. Variable domain in full (rest from reference TRBV5-1 and TRBJ1-2): KAGVTQTPRYLIKTRGQQVTLSCSPISGHRSVSWYQQTPGQGLQFLFEYFSETQRNKGNFPGRFSGRQFSNSRSEMNVSTLELGDSALYLCASSSDRAWDNSGYTFGSGTRLTVV.

CDR3 bases: TGTGCCAGCAGCCTGATTACCGGGACAGGGGGCAACGAGCAGTACTTC. Translated, it gives CASSLITGTGGNEQYF. This rearrangement joins TRBV5-4 to TRBJ2-7; TRBD1 matches 12 bases. The CDR3 loop spans 16 amino acids. Trimming cost V 4 bases and J 5 bases; bases outside gene matches: 10. Germline V gene data show CDR1 as SGHNT and CDR2 as YYREEE (reference sequence).

This chain links TRBV7-6 with TRBJ2-2; D is perhaps TRBD1 (5 bases). The CDR3 is 14 amino acids. Germline V gene sequence: CDR1 SGHVS, CDR2 FNYEAQ. Trimming removed 3 bases from V and 5 bases from J, with 10 bases in between. The CDR3 region has the DNA TGTGCCAGCAGCTTTGGGTCAGGGACCGGGGAGCTGTTTTTT. Translation gives CASSFGSGTGELFF.

The rearrangement joins TRBV25-1 to TRBJ1-3; 7 bases line up with TRBD1. Germline CDR1 MGHDK, CDR2 SYGVNS. Trimming removed 8 bases from V and 1 base from J; junction bases left unmatched: 2. The CDR3 covers 13 residues. CDR3 region: CASRTGSGNTIYF. DNA of the CDR3: TGTGCCAGCCGGACAGGATCTGGAAACACCATATATTTT.

The V and J genes are TRBV30 and TRBJ1-2; possible D gene TRBD1, 6 bases. This CDR3 has 13 residues. V lost 3 bases and J 4 bases, leaving 12 bases between the germline ends. The V gene's germline CDR1 is GTSNPN and CDR2 SVGIG (reference sequence). CDR3: CAWRRWGLYGYTF. CDR3 bases: TGTGCCTGGAGACGGTGGGGGCTCTATGGCTACACCTTC. The full variable domain, completed using reference TRBV30 and TRBJ1-2, is SQTIHQWPATLVQPVGSPLSLECTVEGTSNPNLYWYRQAAGRGLQLLFYSVGIGQISSEVPQNLSASRPQDRQFILSSKKLLLSDSGFYLCAWRRWGLYGYTFGSGTRLTVV.

The gene calls are TRBV15 and TRBJ1-5; D not certain. The CDR3 length is 14 residues. CDR1 LNHNV and CDR2 YYDKDF come from the germline V gene (reference sequence). The ends were cut back, 1 base at V and 1 base at J, with 5 bases in the middle. The CDR3 DNA reads TGTGCCACCAGCAGAGGAGTGAGCAATCAGCCCCAGCATTTT. Translation: CATSRGVSNQPQHF.